Following are 3 T cell receptor beta chains from one sample sequenced in a study of CD8 T cells in Susac syndrome. RNA totalling roughly 0.45 to 1 ug underwent reverse transcription with random hexamers. TCRdb fed the immunoSEQ multiplex PCR reads into MiXCR, producing one record per CDR3 protein. The data contain 100,000 to 150,000 distinct CDR3 sequences, 80% of them singletons. Material: CD8+ T cells from PBMCs. These receptor sequences come from a human donor with multiple sclerosis.

The chain employs TRBV20-1 and TRBJ2-7; 8 bases are a match to TRBD2. Trimming cost V 5 bases and J 1 base; bases outside gene matches: 7. From germline, CDR1 is DFQATT and CDR2 SNEGSKA (reference sequence). CDR3 length: 14 residues. The CDR3 loop is CSAFSGGESYEQYF. CDR3 coding DNA: TGCAGTGCTTTCTCGGGGGGGGAATCCTACGAGCAGTACTTC.

This chain connects TRBV28 to TRBJ2-1; TRBD2 might be the D (5 bases). This CDR3 region has 15 residues. From germline, CDR1 is MDHEN and CDR2 SYDVKM. The V gene lost 10 bases and the J gene lost 0 bases, with 16 bases spanning the gap. DNA of the CDR3: TGTGCCATCAGAGGGCTCGAAAGCTCCTACAATGAGCAGTTCTTC. Protein: CAIRGLESSYNEQFF.

V gene TRBV12-3 or TRBV12-4 combines with J gene TRBJ1-1, with D tentatively TRBD1 (5 bases). The CDR3 runs to 15 residues. V lost 5 bases, J lost 1 base, and 14 bases lay in between. CDR3 coding DNA: TGTGCCAGCAGTCCGCACAGGTTCCCGAACACTGAAGCTTTCTTT. It translates to CASSPHRFPNTEAFF.